The subject of this entry is one T cell receptor (beta chain). The sample originates from a study of control samples from healthy donors and cancer patients. The repertoire was sequenced with immunoSEQ multiplex PCR; TCRdb's copy has only in-frame clones and lacks some. This sample yields about 44,000 clones, of which about 75% are seen a single time; 15% to 20% belongs to the top ten. Sequenced input: formalin-fixed, paraffin-embedded tissue. This sequence was found in a male donor with melanoma.

CDR3 DNA sequence: TGTGCCAGCAGCACGAGGGGCTGGGGGAACAATGAGCAGTTCTTC. Its translation: CASSTRGWGNNEQFF. The chain uses TRBV5-5 and TRBJ2-1; the D call may be TRBD1 or TRBD2 (5 bases each). The CDR3 spans 15 residues. Trimming shortened V by 4 bases and J by 5 bases, and 16 bases separated the two germline ends. Germline V gives CDR1 SGHKS, CDR2 YYEKEE (reference sequence). Supplemented by reference TRBV5-5 and TRBJ2-1, the full variable domain reads DAGVTQSPTHLIKTRGQQVTLRCSPISGHKSVSWYQQVLGQGPQFIFQYYEKEERGRGNFPDRFSARQFPNYSSELNVNALLLGDSALYLCASSTRGWGNNEQFFGPGTRLTVL.